This passage covers 25 T cell receptor beta chains from one sample sequenced in a study of blood T cell repertoires in COVID-19. The data were produced by immunoSEQ multiplex PCR, yet TCRdb's version contains in-frame clones alone and is incomplete. The sample shows roughly 190,000 clones, over 75% of them seen only once. The sequencing input was peripheral blood. The receptors were gathered from a man aged 50 to 59 with acute or convalescent COVID-19.

The rearrangement uses TRBV4-2 and TRBJ2-5; D is undetermined. This CDR3 region has 15 residues. Germline V CDR1 and CDR2: LGHNA, YNFKEQ. Trimming cost V 0 bases and J 4 bases, with 12 bases left between them. In DNA, the CDR3 is TGTGCCAGCAGCCAAGATCTCCAGAATCTAGAGACCCAGTACTTC. This sequence encodes CASSQDLQNLETQYF.

The chain uses TRBV27 and TRBJ1-5, with 7 nucleotides matching TRBD1. The CDR3 extends over 15 amino acids. Germline V gene lookup returns CDR1 MNHEY and CDR2 SMNVEV (reference sequence). The J segment lost 0 bases and the V segment lost 5 bases, leaving 4 bases of the junction unmatched. The CDR3 loop reads CASSLRQGSNQPQHF. CDR3 nucleotides: TGTGCCAGCAGTCTTCGACAGGGTAGCAATCAGCCCCAGCATTTT.

The DNA of the CDR3 is TGCGCCAGCAGCTCTACAGGGGTTCTTGGTGAAAAACTGTTTTTT. It yields the protein CASSSTGVLGEKLFF. The chain uses TRBV5-1 and TRBJ1-4; TRBD1 matches 7 bases. The CDR3 has 15 residues. V was clipped by 3 bases and J by 7 bases; unmatched bases: 9. Germline V gene sequence: CDR1 SGHRS, CDR2 YFSETQ.

This rearrangement joins TRBV6-2 or TRBV6-3 to TRBJ1-2, with D unresolved. Trimming left V 2 bases short and J 10 bases short, with 17 bases between. CDR3 length equals 14 residues. Germline V gene data show CDR1 as MNHEY and CDR2 as SVGEGT. CDR3 nucleotides: TGTGCCAGCAGTTACGGAATAGGACTATTCGCCTACACCTTC. Translating gives CASSYGIGLFAYTF.

This sequence joins TRBV7-3 and TRBJ2-1; D is perhaps TRBD2 (6 bases). V gave up 2 bases and J gave up 9 bases, with 17 bases separating them. This CDR3 region has 15 residues. Looked up from germline, CDR1 is SGHTA and CDR2 is FQGTGA. CDR3 nucleotides: TGTGCCAGCAGCTTATTACCAGGAGGGAGTGGTGAGCAGTTCTTC. As protein: CASSLLPGGSGEQFF.

The V gene is TRBV2, the J gene TRBJ2-1; 9 positions match TRBD2. The CDR3 is made up of 13 amino acids. CDR1 and CDR2 (germline): SNHLY, FYNNEI. With 6 bases clipped from V and 8 bases from J, the junction kept 5 bases outside the gene matches. The CDR3 protein is CASRGTSLYEQFF. DNA of the CDR3: TGTGCCAGCAGGGGGACTAGCCTCTATGAGCAGTTCTTC.

The chain joins TRBV7-8 to TRBJ2-7; 10 positions match TRBD2. This CDR3 spans 15 amino acids. The germline gives CDR1 SGHVS, CDR2 FQNEAQ. DNA for the CDR3: TGTGCGACCGCTGAAGGGACTAGCGTCTCCTACGAGCAGTACTTC. This sequence encodes CATAEGTSVSYEQYF.

This clone showed up just once. This chain connects TRBV24-1 to TRBJ2-2; a weak D match, TRBD2 (6 bases). The V gene lost 10 bases and the J gene lost 5 bases, with 10 bases spanning the gap. CDR3 length: 12 amino acids. CDR1 KGHDR and CDR2 SFDVKD come from the germline V gene. The CDR3 bases are TGTGCCACTGGCCGGGGGACCGGGGAGCTGTTTTTT. As protein: CATGRGTGELFF.

The CDR3, as DNA: TGTGCCAGCAGCCCATACTCCGGAGGGGAGCAGTACGTC. Protein product: CASSPYSGGEQYV. The J gene is TRBJ2-7, the V gene TRBV5-4, with D possibly being TRBD2 (6 bases). The CDR3 has 13 amino acids. Trimming shortened V by 4 bases and J by 7 bases, and 15 bases separated the two germline ends. The germline gives CDR1 SGHNT, CDR2 YYREEE (reference sequence).

The chain combines TRBV4-1 with TRBJ2-7, with 7 bases fitting TRBD2. The CDR3 spans 16 residues. After removal of 5 bases from V and 5 bases from J, the junction contained 15 bases not matched to a gene. The germline gives CDR1 MGHRA, CDR2 YSYEKL. The CDR3: CASSTPVPGGLDEQYF. The CDR3 nucleotides read TGCGCCAGCAGCACCCCAGTCCCTGGCGGACTAGACGAGCAGTACTTC.

The V gene is TRBV9, the J gene TRBJ2-3; a possible D gene is TRBD1 (6 bases). Looked up from germline, CDR1 is SGDLS and CDR2 is YYNGEE. The CDR3 loop spans 14 amino acids. The V gene lost 3 bases and the J gene lost 4 bases, with 12 bases spanning the gap. CDR3 nucleotide sequence: TGTGCCAGCAGCGATACAGGGAATCCAGATACGCAGTATTTT. Protein product: CASSDTGNPDTQYF.

The chain carries TRBV19 and TRBJ2-2; TRBD2 agrees at 11 bases. Looked up from germline, CDR1 is LNHDA and CDR2 is SQIVND (reference sequence). With V trimmed by 5 bases and J by 3 bases, 5 bases remained unmatched. This CDR3 region has 16 residues. CDR3 region: CASSDRTSGYTGELFF. The CDR3 nucleotides are TGTGCCAGTAGTGATCGGACTAGCGGGTACACCGGGGAGCTGTTTTTT.

The rearrangement links TRBV27 to TRBJ2-3, with D unclear. Germline V CDR1 and CDR2: MNHEY, SMNVEV (reference sequence). Trimming removed 8 bases from V and 0 bases from J, with 15 bases in between. The CDR3 covers 15 residues. CDR3 sequence: CASAWLHPSTDTQYF. DNA for the CDR3: TGTGCCAGCGCTTGGCTCCACCCCAGCACAGATACGCAGTATTTT.

J is TRBJ2-7 and V is TRBV7-9, with D perhaps TRBD1 (6 bases). This CDR3 has 13 residues. V lost 4 bases, J lost 0 bases, and 7 bases lay in between. The germline CDR1 and CDR2 sequences are SEHNR and FQNEAQ (reference sequence). The CDR3 sequence: CASSSQGSYEQYF. The CDR3, as DNA: TGTGCCAGCAGCTCACAGGGCTCCTACGAGCAGTACTTC.

The genes are TRBV3-1 (or the pseudogene TRBV3-2) and TRBJ1-1; no definite D call. CDR3 length: 11 amino acids. V was clipped by 3 bases and J by 8 bases, with 7 bases between them. Germline CDR1 LGHDT, CDR2 YNNKEL (reference sequence). In DNA form, the CDR3 reads TGTGCCAGCAGCCATAGTAAAGAAGCTTTCTTT. Translation gives CASSHSKEAFF.

This clone has a single count. The chain uses TRBV5-6 and TRBJ2-2, with 14 nucleotides matching TRBD2. Germline CDR1 reads SGHDT; CDR2 reads YYEEEE. This CDR3 is built from 17 residues. Losses at the gene ends were 4 bases for V and 3 bases for J; bases not matched to a gene: 5. The CDR3 reads CASSPGTSGSYTGELFF. CDR3 DNA sequence: TGTGCCAGCAGCCCTGGGACTAGCGGGAGCTACACCGGGGAGCTGTTTTTT.

CDR3 DNA sequence: TGCGCCAGCAGCTCCCAGTCGGAGGGAGGTGGCTACACCTTC. Translation: CASSSQSEGGGYTF. The chain has TRBV4-1 and TRBJ1-2; D unclear. With 5 bases removed from V and 7 bases from J, the gap between germline ends came to 17 bases. The germline V gene encodes CDR1 MGHRA and CDR2 YSYEKL. The CDR3 is made up of 14 amino acids.

In the case of this clone: Other DNA sequences in the same sample also yield this CDR3. This rearrangement joins TRBV27 to TRBJ1-4, with 8 bases aligning to TRBD1. V lost 6 bases and J lost 7; bases outside the gene matches: 7. The CDR3 has 14 amino acids. Per germline, CDR1 MNHEY and CDR2 SMNVEV (reference sequence). Here the CDR3 reads CASSKQGAGEKLFF. CDR3 nucleotide sequence: TGTGCCAGCAGCAAGCAGGGGGCAGGTGAAAAACTGTTTTTT. The full variable domain, rest sourced from reference TRBV27 and TRBJ1-4, is EAQVTQNPRYLITVTGKKLTVTCSQNMNHEYMSWYRQDPGLGLRQIYYSMNVEVTDKGDVPEGYKVSRKEKRNFPLILESPSPNQTSLYFCASSKQGAGEKLFFGSGTQLSVL.

The rearrangement links TRBV3-1 (or the pseudogene TRBV3-2) to TRBJ2-7; TRBD2 is a possible D gene (5 bases). CDR1 is LGHDT and CDR2 is YNNKEL in the germline V gene (reference sequence). Trimming removed 4 bases from V and 4 bases from J, with 11 bases in between. This CDR3 has 13 amino acids. The CDR3: CASSPVGSYEQYF. In nucleotides, the CDR3 is TGTGCCAGCAGCCCGGTTGGGAGTTACGAGCAGTACTTC.

The V and J genes are TRBV7-2 and TRBJ1-2; D gene uncertain. Trimming took off 5 bases at V and 7 bases at J, with 14 bases between the two ends. CDR3 length equals 13 residues. Looked up from germline, CDR1 is SGHTA and CDR2 is FQGNSA. The DNA of the CDR3 is TGTGCCAGCAGCCCGAGCCCAGGTCTTGGCTACACCTTC. Residues: CASSPSPGLGYTF.

The chain has TRBV5-8 and TRBJ1-6, with TRBD1 matching 9 bases. V dropped 5 bases and J dropped 0; count of bases not matched to a gene: 6. Germline V gene lookup returns CDR1 SGHTS and CDR2 YDEGEE. This CDR3 comprises 17 residues. This CDR3 reads CASRKGTGSSYNSPLHF. DNA of the CDR3: TGTGCCAGCAGAAAAGGGACAGGGAGCTCCTATAATTCACCCCTCCACTTT.

This chain connects TRBV6-1 to TRBJ1-2, with 7 bases lining up with TRBD1. The CDR3 spans 16 residues. Per germline, CDR1 MNHNS and CDR2 SASEGT. The V gene end was trimmed by 4 bases and the J gene end by 0 bases; junction bases not matched to a gene: 8. This CDR3 reads CASSGAGQIANYGYTF. CDR3 coding DNA: TGTGCCAGCAGTGGCGCGGGACAGATAGCTAACTATGGCTACACCTTC.

This sequence joins TRBV10-3 and TRBJ1-2; 7 nucleotides agree with TRBD1. The J segment lost 5 bases and the V segment lost 10 bases, leaving 13 bases of the junction unmatched. The CDR3 is 14 residues long. CDR1 is ENHRY and CDR2 is SYGVKD in the germline V gene. CDR3 region: CATSRQGGRYGYTF. DNA for the CDR3: TGTGCCACCTCCCGACAGGGAGGTAGGTATGGCTACACCTTC.

V gene TRBV5-4 combines with J gene TRBJ2-3, with 8 bases fitting TRBD2. V lost 5 bases and J lost 7; bases outside the gene matches: 6. Germline values: CDR1 SGHNT, CDR2 YYREEE (reference sequence). The CDR3 consists of 13 residues. CDR3 amino acids: CASRLAAGNTQYF. CDR3 nucleotide sequence: TGTGCCAGCAGACTAGCGGCGGGGAATACGCAGTATTTT. The whole variable domain, remainder taken from reference TRBV5-4 and TRBJ2-3, is ETGVTQSPTHLIKTRGQQVTLRCSSQSGHNTVSWYQQALGQGPQFIFQYYREEENGRGNFPPRFSGLQFPNYSSELNVNALELDDSALYLCASRLAAGNTQYFGPGTRLTVL.

V and J are TRBV4-3 and TRBJ1-1; 7 bases are shared with TRBD1. The V gene end was trimmed by 1 base and the J gene end by 6 bases; junction bases not matched to a gene: 2. The germline V gene encodes CDR1 LGHNA and CDR2 YSLEER. This CDR3 is 13 amino acids long. CDR3 sequence reads: CASSQGQGAEAFF. As DNA, the CDR3 is TGCGCCAGCAGCCAAGGACAGGGCGCTGAAGCTTTCTTT.